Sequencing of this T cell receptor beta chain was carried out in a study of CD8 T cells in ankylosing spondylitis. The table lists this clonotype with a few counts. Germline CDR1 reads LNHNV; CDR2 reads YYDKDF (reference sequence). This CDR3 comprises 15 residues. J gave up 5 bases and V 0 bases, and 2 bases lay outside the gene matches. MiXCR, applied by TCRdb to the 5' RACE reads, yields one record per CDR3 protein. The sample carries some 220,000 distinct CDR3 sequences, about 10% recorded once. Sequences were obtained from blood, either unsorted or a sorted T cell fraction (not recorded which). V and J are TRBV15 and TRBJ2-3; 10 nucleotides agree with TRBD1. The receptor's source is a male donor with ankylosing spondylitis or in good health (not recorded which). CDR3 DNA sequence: TGTGCCACCAGCAGAGATGGACAGGGGGGAGATACGCAGTATTTT. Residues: CATSRDGQGGDTQYF.